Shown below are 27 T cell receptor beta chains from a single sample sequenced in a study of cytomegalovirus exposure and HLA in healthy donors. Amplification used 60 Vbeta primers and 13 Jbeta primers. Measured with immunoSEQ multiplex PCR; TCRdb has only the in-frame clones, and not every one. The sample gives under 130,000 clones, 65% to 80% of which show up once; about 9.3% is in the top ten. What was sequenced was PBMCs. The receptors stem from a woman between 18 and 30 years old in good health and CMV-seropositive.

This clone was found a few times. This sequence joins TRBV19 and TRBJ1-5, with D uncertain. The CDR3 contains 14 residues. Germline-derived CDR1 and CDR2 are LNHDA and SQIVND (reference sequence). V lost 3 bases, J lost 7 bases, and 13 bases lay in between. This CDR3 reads CASSMMASGQPQHF. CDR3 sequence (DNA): TGTGCCAGTAGTATGATGGCTTCTGGCCAGCCCCAGCATTTT.

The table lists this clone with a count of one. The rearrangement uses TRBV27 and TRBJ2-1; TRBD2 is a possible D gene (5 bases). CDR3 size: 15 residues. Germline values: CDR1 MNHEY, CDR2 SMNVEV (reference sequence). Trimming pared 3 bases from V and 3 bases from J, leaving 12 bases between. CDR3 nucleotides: TGTGCCAGCAGTTTTGAGCTAGCCCGCTACAATGAGCAGTTCTTC. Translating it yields CASSFELARYNEQFF.

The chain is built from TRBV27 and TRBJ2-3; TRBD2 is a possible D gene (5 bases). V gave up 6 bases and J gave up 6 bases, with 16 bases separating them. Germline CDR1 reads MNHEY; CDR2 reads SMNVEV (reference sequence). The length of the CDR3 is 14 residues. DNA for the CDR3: TGTGCCAGCAGCCGACACGGGGTACCGGATACGCAGTATTTT. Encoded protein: CASSRHGVPDTQYF.

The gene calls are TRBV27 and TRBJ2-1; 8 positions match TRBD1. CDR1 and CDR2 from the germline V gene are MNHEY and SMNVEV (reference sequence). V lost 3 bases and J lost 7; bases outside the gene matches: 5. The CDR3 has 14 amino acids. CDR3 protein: CASSLDRVPNEQFF. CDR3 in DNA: TGTGCCAGCAGTTTGGACAGGGTACCGAATGAGCAGTTCTTC.

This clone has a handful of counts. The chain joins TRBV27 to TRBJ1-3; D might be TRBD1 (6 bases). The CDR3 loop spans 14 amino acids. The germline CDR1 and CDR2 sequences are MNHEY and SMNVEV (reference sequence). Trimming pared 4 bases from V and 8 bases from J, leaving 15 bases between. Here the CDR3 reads CASSWGGAADTIYF. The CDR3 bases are TGTGCCAGCAGTTGGGGGGGCGCAGCGGACACCATATATTTT.

The CDR3 DNA is TGTGCCAGTAGCTGGACAGGGGCGAGGAGAGGGAATTCACCCCTCCACTTT. Translating gives CASSWTGARRGNSPLHF. This rearrangement joins TRBV19 to TRBJ1-6; 9 positions agree with TRBD1. V trimming: 6 bases; J trimming: 7 bases; junction bases outside the gene matches: 13. From germline, CDR1 is LNHDA and CDR2 SQIVND (reference sequence). This CDR3 is built from 17 residues.

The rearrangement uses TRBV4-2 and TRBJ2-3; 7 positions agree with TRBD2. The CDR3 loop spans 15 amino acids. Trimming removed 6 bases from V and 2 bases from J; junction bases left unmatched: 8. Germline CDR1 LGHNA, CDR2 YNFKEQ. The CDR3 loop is CASRHSLADTDTQYF. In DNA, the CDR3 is TGTGCCAGCAGGCACTCTCTAGCGGACACAGATACGCAGTATTTT.

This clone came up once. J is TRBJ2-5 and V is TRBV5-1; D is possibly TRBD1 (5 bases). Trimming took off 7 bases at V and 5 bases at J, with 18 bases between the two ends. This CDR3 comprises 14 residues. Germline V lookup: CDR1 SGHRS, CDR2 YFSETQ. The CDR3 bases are TGCGCCAGCGGGGCAGGGTCTTTAAGGGAGACCCAGTACTTC. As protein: CASGAGSLRETQYF.

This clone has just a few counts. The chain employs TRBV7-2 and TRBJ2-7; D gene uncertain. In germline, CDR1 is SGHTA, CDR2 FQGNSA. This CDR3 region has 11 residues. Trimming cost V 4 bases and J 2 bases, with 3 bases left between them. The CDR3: CASSSAYEQYF. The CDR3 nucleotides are TGTGCCAGCAGCTCAGCCTACGAGCAGTACTTC. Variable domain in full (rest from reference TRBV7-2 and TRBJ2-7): GAGVSQSPSNKVTEKGKDVELRCDPISGHTALYWYRQSLGQGLEFLIYFQGNSAPDKSGLPSDRFSAERTGGSVSTLTIQRTQQEDSAVYLCASSSAYEQYFGPGTRLTVT.

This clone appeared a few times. CDR3 sequence: CASSLVTGLNTEAFF. The CDR3 bases are TGCGCCAGCAGCTTGGTGACAGGTCTGAACACTGAAGCTTTCTTT. The chain carries TRBV5-1 and TRBJ1-1; tentative D call: TRBD1 (6 bases). Trimming took 0 bases from V and 0 from J, leaving 9 bases between them. Germline V CDR1 and CDR2: SGHRS, YFSETQ. The CDR3 has 15 residues.

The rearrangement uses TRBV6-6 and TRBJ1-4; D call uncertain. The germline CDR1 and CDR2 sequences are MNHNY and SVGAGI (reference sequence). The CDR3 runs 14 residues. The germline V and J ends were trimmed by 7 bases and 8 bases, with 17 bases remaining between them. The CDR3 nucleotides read TGTGCCAGCACCAACGGAGGAGGATCAGAAAAACTGTTTTTT. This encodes CASTNGGGSEKLFF.

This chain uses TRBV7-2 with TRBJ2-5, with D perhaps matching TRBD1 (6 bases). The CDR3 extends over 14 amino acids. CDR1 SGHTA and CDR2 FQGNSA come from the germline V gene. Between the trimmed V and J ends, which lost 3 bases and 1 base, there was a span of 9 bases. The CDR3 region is CASSFNRAQETQYF. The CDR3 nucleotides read TGTGCCAGCAGCTTTAACAGGGCCCAAGAGACCCAGTACTTC.

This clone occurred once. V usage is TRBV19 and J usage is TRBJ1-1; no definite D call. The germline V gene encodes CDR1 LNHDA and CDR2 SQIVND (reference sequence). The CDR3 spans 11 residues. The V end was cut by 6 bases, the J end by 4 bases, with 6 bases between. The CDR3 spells CASRSGTEAFF. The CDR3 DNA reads TGTGCCAGTAGGTCGGGCACTGAAGCTTTCTTT.

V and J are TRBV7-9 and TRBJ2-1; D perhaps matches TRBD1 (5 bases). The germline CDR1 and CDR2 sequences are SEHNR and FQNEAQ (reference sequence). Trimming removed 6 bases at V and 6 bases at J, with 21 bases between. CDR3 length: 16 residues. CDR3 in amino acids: CASRLTQGSFPNEQFF. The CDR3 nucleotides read TGTGCCAGCAGATTGACGCAGGGAAGTTTCCCCAATGAGCAGTTCTTC.

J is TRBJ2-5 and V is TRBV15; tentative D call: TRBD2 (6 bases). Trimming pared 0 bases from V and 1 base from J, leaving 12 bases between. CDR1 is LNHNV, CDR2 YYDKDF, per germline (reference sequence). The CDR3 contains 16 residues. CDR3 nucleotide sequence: TGTGCCACCAGCAGAGAAAGGGACTCGACCCAAGAGACCCAGTACTTC. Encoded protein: CATSRERDSTQETQYF.

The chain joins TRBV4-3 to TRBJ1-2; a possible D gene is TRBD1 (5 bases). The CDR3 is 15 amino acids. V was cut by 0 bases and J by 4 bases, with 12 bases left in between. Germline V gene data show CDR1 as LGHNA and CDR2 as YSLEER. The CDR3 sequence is CASSQEGGTPYGYTF. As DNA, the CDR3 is TGCGCCAGCAGCCAAGAAGGCGGGACTCCCTATGGCTACACCTTC.

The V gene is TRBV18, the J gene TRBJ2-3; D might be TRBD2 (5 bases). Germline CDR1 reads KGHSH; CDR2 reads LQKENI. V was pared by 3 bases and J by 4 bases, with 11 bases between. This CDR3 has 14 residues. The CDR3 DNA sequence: TGTGCCAGCTCACCTAGGCTGAGGGCAGATACGCAGTATTTT. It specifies CASSPRLRADTQYF.

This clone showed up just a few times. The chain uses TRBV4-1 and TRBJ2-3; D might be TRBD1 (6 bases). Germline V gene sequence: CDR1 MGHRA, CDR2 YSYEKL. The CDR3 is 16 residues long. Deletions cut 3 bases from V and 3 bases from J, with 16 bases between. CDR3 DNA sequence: TGCGCCAGCAGCCAGTTCTTTCCGACAGGAACAGATACGCAGTATTTT. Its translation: CASSQFFPTGTDTQYF.

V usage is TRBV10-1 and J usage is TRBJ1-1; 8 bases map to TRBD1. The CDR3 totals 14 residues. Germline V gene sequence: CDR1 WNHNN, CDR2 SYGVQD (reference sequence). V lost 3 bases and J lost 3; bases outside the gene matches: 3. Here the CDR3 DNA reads TGCGCCAGCAGTGATTACAGGGGGGACACTGAAGCTTTCTTT. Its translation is CASSDYRGDTEAFF.

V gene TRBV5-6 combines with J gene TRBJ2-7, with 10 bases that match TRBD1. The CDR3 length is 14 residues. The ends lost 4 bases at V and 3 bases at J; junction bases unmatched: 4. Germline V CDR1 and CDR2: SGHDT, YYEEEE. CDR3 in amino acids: CASSRQGAYYEQYF. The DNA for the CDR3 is TGTGCCAGCAGCCGACAGGGGGCGTACTACGAGCAGTACTTC.

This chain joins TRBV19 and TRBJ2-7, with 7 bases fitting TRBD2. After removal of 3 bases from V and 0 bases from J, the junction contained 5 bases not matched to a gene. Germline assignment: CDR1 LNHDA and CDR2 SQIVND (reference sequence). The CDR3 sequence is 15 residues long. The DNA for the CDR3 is TGTGCCAGTAGTATGCGAGCGGGGAGCTCCTACGAGCAGTACTTC. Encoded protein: CASSMRAGSSYEQYF.

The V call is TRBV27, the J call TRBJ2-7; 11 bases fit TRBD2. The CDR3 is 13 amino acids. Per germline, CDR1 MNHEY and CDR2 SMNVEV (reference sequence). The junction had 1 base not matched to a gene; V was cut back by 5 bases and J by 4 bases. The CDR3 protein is CASSTSGSYEQYF. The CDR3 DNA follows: TGTGCCAGCAGTACTAGCGGGAGTTACGAGCAGTACTTC.

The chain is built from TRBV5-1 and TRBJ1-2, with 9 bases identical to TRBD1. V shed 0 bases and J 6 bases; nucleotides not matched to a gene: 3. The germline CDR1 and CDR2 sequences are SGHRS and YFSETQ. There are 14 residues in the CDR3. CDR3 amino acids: CASSLAGQGNGYTF. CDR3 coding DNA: TGCGCCAGCAGCTTGGCCGGACAGGGGAATGGCTACACCTTC.

The CDR3 sequence is CASTLYDRGRNYGYTF. The CDR3, as DNA: TGTGCCAGCACCCTTTATGACAGGGGTAGGAACTATGGCTACACCTTC. This chain links TRBV28 with TRBJ1-2, with 8 bases aligning to TRBD1. Germline assignment: CDR1 MDHEN and CDR2 SYDVKM. The J segment lost 2 bases and the V segment lost 7 bases, leaving 12 bases of the junction unmatched. The CDR3 loop spans 16 amino acids.

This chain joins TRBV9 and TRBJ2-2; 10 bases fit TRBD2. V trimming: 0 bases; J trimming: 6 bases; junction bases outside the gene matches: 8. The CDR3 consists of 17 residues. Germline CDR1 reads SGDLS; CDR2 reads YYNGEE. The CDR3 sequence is CASSVGTSGREAGELFF. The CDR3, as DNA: TGTGCCAGCAGCGTAGGGACTAGCGGAAGGGAGGCCGGGGAGCTGTTTTTT.

The CDR3 DNA is TGTGCCAGCAGCCCCCGGACAGGGAACTACGAGCAGTACTTC. Its translation is CASSPRTGNYEQYF. The chain recombines TRBV9 with TRBJ2-7; 8 nucleotides align to TRBD1. The CDR3 totals 14 residues. The germline V gene encodes CDR1 SGDLS and CDR2 YYNGEE. V lost 4 bases, J lost 3 bases, and 6 bases stayed unmatched.

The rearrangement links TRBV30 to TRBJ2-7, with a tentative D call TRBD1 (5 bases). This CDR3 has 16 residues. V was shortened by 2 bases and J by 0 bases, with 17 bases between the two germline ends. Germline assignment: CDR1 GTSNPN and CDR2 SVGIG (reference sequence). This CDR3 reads CAWSSGQSLLSYEQYF. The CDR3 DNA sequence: TGTGCCTGGAGTTCCGGACAAAGTCTGCTCTCCTACGAGCAGTACTTC.